Listed below are T cell receptor beta chains from one sample, sequenced in a study of neurological immune-mediated disorders. TCRdb passed the 5' RACE reads through MiXCR, listing each CDR3 protein once. The repertoire has almost 85,000 distinct CDR3 sequences, approximately 2.4% of them found once; the top ten carry 1.1%. The sequencing input was PBMCs. All receptors derive from a woman under 40 with multiple sclerosis. Both conserved end residues are part of each CDR3. D genes are given only for firm matches. The size entry gives once, few or many counts, or a class when the clone is expanded.

abundance	j_gene	v_gene	d_gene	CDR3nt	CDR3aa
many	TRBJ2-5	TRBV20-1	.	TGCAGTGCTAGAGCTACTCAGGGGTGGGAGACCCAGTACTTC	CSARATQGWETQYF
many	TRBJ2-1	TRBV24-1	TRBD1	TGTGCCACCAGTGATTTTCGCGGGGACAGGGGTTACAATGAGCAGTTCTTC	CATSDFRGDRGYNEQFF
many	TRBJ1-1	TRBV28	.	TGTGCCAGCAGGCCCCATGACTTGGACACTGAAGCTTTCTTT	CASRPHDLDTEAFF
many	TRBJ1-1	TRBV20-1	.	TGCAGTGCTCGGGGTAGGGGCATAAACACTGAAGCTTTCTTT	CSARGRGINTEAFF
many	TRBJ2-1	TRBV7-9	.	TGTGCCAGCAGCCCCCTTGGATTTAATGAGCAGTTCTTC	CASSPLGFNEQFF
many	TRBJ1-5	TRBV5-1	TRBD1	TGCGCCAGCAGCTTGGATCCGGGACAGGGTGTGACCCAGCATTTT	CASSLDPGQGVTQHF
many	TRBJ2-7	TRBV20-1	.	TGCAGTGCTTGTGGGACTTACTCCTACGAGCAGTACTTC	CSACGTYSYEQYF
many	TRBJ2-1	TRBV20-1	TRBD1	TGCAGTGCTAGGATAGACAGGGGTAGCTCCTACAATGAGCAGTTCTTC	CSARIDRGSSYNEQFF
many	TRBJ2-3	TRBV20-1	.	TGCAGTGCTAGTCCCGGGTGGAGCGGAAACACAGATACGCAGTATTTT	CSASPGWSGNTDTQYF
many	TRBJ2-3	TRBV18	.	TGTGCCAGCTCACGAGAGGGGTTGTTGACAGATACGCAGTATTTT	CASSREGLLTDTQYF
few	TRBJ1-1	TRBV28	.	TGTGCCAGCAGTTACAGGGAACCCACTGAAGCTTTCTTT	CASSYREPTEAFF